One sample yielded the 9 T cell receptor beta chains listed below, sequenced in a study of CD8+CD57+ T cells in acquired aplastic anemia. Sequenced patients had shown CD8+CD57+ cell expansion by flow cytometry. Profiling that covered TCR beta VDJ and CDR3 relied on genomic DNA as its template. TCRdb passed the reads through MiXCR, listing each CDR3 protein once. The sample gives approximately 250,000 distinct CDR3 sequences, approximately 82% of which show up once; 35% to 50% is in the top ten. The sequencing input was sorted CD4+, CD8+, or CD8+CD57+ T cells (not recorded which) from PBMCs. The receptors were sampled from a human donor with aplastic anemia.

The V and J genes are TRBV2 and TRBJ2-2, with 10 bases matching TRBD1. The CDR3 loop spans 14 amino acids. Germline CDR1 SNHLY, CDR2 FYNNEI. The junction had 5 bases not matched to a gene; V was cut back by 6 bases and J by 7 bases. CDR3 bases: TGTGCCAGCAGCCGGGGACAGGGGTTCGGGGAGCTGTTTTTT. Translation gives CASSRGQGFGELFF. Drawing the rest from reference TRBV2 and TRBJ2-2, the complete variable domain is EPEVTQTPSHQVTQMGQEVILRCVPISNHLYFYWYRQILGQKVEFLVSFYNNEISEKSEIFDDQFSVERPDGSNFTLKIRSTKLEDSAMYFCASSRGQGFGELFFGEGSRLTVL.

The J gene is TRBJ2-3, the V gene TRBV11-3; weak D call: TRBD2 (5 bases). V was cut by 0 bases and J by 2 bases, with 9 bases left in between. The CDR3 spans 15 residues. Germline-derived CDR1 and CDR2 are SGHNT and YENEEA. The DNA of the CDR3 is TGTGCCAGCAGCTTAGATCTGGGAGTCACAGATACGCAGTATTTT. Translating it yields CASSLDLGVTDTQYF. Full variable domain (rest looked up from reference TRBV11-3 and TRBJ2-3): EAGVVQSPRYKIIEKKQPVAFWCNPISGHNTLYWYLQNLGQGPELLIRYENEEAVDDSQLPKDRFSAERLKGVDSTLKIQPAELGDSAVYLCASSLDLGVTDTQYFGPGTRLTVL.

The gene calls are TRBV20-1 and TRBJ1-1; 10 bases agree with TRBD1. This CDR3 has 13 residues. J gave up 9 bases and V 6 bases, and 10 bases lay outside the gene matches. Germline CDR1 DFQATT, CDR2 SNEGSKA (reference sequence). As DNA, the CDR3 is TGCAGTGCCAGGACAGGGGGGCGCAAGAAAGCTTTCTTT. Translating it yields CSARTGGRKKAFF.

The chain uses TRBV2 and TRBJ2-7; possible D gene TRBD2, 7 bases. This CDR3 has 13 amino acids. V shed 3 bases and J shed 7 bases, with 13 bases lying between them. CDR1 is SNHLY and CDR2 is FYNNEI in the germline V gene. CDR3 in DNA: TGTGCCAGCAGTGATGGGGGGGGGCATGAGCAGTACTTC. Protein product: CASSDGGGHEQYF.

V is TRBV7-9 and J is TRBJ2-7; 7 bases agree with TRBD1. Per the germline V gene, CDR1 is SEHNR and CDR2 is FQNEAQ (reference sequence). The CDR3 spans 14 residues. CDR3 loop: CASSLDLTGNTEAV. The CDR3 region has the DNA TGTGCCAGCAGCTTAGATCTGACAGGGAACACTGAAGCTGTC.

As for this clonotype: Its ends do not fully match the called genes, so a read error is possible. This rearrangement joins TRBV7-9 to TRBJ2-1, with TRBD2 as a possible D gene (6 bases). Per germline, CDR1 SEHNR and CDR2 FQNEAQ (reference sequence). This CDR3 region has 14 residues. CDR3 sequence reads: CASSLAGGPGTQVF. The CDR3 nucleotides read TGTGCCAGCAGCTTAGCGGGAGGTCCCGGTACGCAGGTCTTC. Together with reference TRBV7-9 and TRBJ2-1, the CDR3 gives the full variable domain: DTGVSQNPRHKITKRGQNVTFRCDPISEHNRLYWYRQTLGQGPEFLTYFQNEAQLEKSRLLSDRFSAERPKGSFSTLEIQRTEQGDSAMYLCASSLAGGPGTQVFGPGTRLTVL.

For this clonotype: The conserved phenylalanine or tryptophan normally closing the CDR3 is absent here, so this likely arose from a read error. No DNA is shown, since the ends of the CDR3 on it are uncertain; the CDR3 is the one TCRdb lists. CDR3 loop: CASSAGTGQGDTQY. This chain uses TRBV9 with TRBJ2-7; the D call TRBD1 from the table was never checked on the DNA. The CDR3 adds up to 14 amino acids, both ends counted. In germline, CDR1 is SGDLS, CDR2 YYNGEE.

This clonotype was seen only a few times. The chain uses TRBV7-6 and TRBJ2-1; D unresolved. Germline V gene data show CDR1 as SGHVS and CDR2 as FNYEAQ. Trimming took 0 bases from V and 13 from J, leaving 22 bases between them. The CDR3 spans 16 residues. CDR3 loop: CASSLAPTDTQYFQFF. The DNA for the CDR3 is TGTGCCAGCAGCTTAGCCCCCACAGATACGCAGTATTTTCAGTTCTTC.

A word on this clonotype: The CDR3 does not end in the conserved phenylalanine or tryptophan, so this is likely a read error. As DNA, the CDR3 is TGTGCCAGCAGTGAAGCGGATAGCAATCAGCCCAAGCACCTGACTTAC. Its protein is CASSEADSNQPKHLTY. The rearrangement joins TRBV2 to TRBJ2-6; D gene unclear. Germline V gene data show CDR1 as SNHLY and CDR2 as FYNNEI. CDR3 length: 16 amino acids. V shed 0 bases and J shed 15 bases, with 21 bases lying between them.